The rows below give T cell receptor beta chains drawn from one sample of a study of T cell responses to AZD1222 COVID-19 vaccine. The protocol was immunoSEQ multiplex PCR, while the TCRdb copy is restricted to in-frame clones and leaves out a portion. The sample comprises 150,000 to 200,000 clones, under 95% of which are singletons, and about 1.5% rests with the top ten. The material was peripheral blood, obtained 28 days after the second AZD1222 dose. These receptors originate from an adult who received the AZD1222 COVID-19 vaccine. The CDR3 runs from the conserved cysteine through the conserved F or W. Each record gives: CDR3 length, V gene, J gene, clone size, D gene, CDR3 DNA, CDR3 protein. The D gene is left open where the match is weak. Some rows have no size entry. The others give once, few or many, or a class for an expanded clone.

length: 13
V: TRBV12-5
J: TRBJ2-2
size: .
D: .
DNA: TGTGCTAGTGGTTACCGGAGAACCGGGGAGCTGTTTTTT
CDR3: CASGYRRTGELFF

length: 13
V: TRBV5-1
J: TRBJ2-7
size: .
D: TRBD1
DNA: TGCGCCAGCAGCTTGGGGACAGGCTACGAGCAGTACTTC
CDR3: CASSLGTGYEQYF

length: 16
V: TRBV30
J: TRBJ1-1
size: .
D: .
DNA: TGTGCCTGGAGCTCCGGGGTCGACGGGTTGAACACTGAAGCTTTCTTT
CDR3: CAWSSGVDGLNTEAFF

length: 15
V: TRBV6-1
J: TRBJ2-7
size: .
D: .
DNA: TGTGCCAGCAGTGAACCGGCGGGGACCTCCTACGAGCAGTACTTC
CDR3: CASSEPAGTSYEQYF

length: 12
V: TRBV13
J: TRBJ1-1
size: .
D: .
DNA: TGTGCCAGCACAAGGAGGAACACTGAAGCTTTCTTT
CDR3: CASTRRNTEAFF

length: 15
V: TRBV19
J: TRBJ1-2
size: .
D: .
DNA: TGTGCCAGTAGTCTTGAGGGCGTACCAAACTATGGCTACACCTTC
CDR3: CASSLEGVPNYGYTF

length: 18
V: TRBV21-1
J: TRBJ2-7
size: .
D: .
DNA: TGTGCCAGCAGCATGGCCCCAACACAGGGAGGGTCCTTTCGGGAGCAGTACTTC
CDR3: CASSMAPTQGGSFREQYF

length: 13
V: TRBV29-1
J: TRBJ1-1
size: .
D: .
DNA: TGCAGCGTTGAAGGGACAGTGAACACTGAAGCTTTCTTT
CDR3: CSVEGTVNTEAFF

length: 14
V: TRBV7-2
J: TRBJ1-3
size: .
D: .
DNA: TGTGCCAGCAGCTTAGAAGGGGAGGACGCCACCATATATTTT
CDR3: CASSLEGEDATIYF

length: 14
V: TRBV5-4
J: TRBJ2-1
size: .
D: TRBD1
DNA: TGTGCCAGCAGCTTGTGGGGACAGGAGAACGAGCAGTTCTTC
CDR3: CASSLWGQENEQFF

length: 17
V: TRBV4-3
J: TRBJ2-7
size: .
D: .
DNA: TGCGCCAGCAGCCAAGAATGGTGGGGTCTGCTTGGGGGGGAGCAGTACTTC
CDR3: CASSQEWWGLLGGEQYF

length: 13
V: TRBV5-1
J: TRBJ1-1
size: .
D: .
DNA: TGCGCCAGCAGCGTGCGCGTGAACACTGAAGCTTTCTTT
CDR3: CASSVRVNTEAFF

length: 13
V: TRBV5-6
J: TRBJ1-5
size: .
D: .
DNA: TGTGCCAGCAGCAACGGACAAAATCAGCCCCAGCATTTT
CDR3: CASSNGQNQPQHF

length: 12
V: TRBV13
J: TRBJ1-2
size: .
D: .
DNA: TGTGCCAGCAGCTCCCCCCCTTATGGCTACACCTTC
CDR3: CASSSPPYGYTF

length: 16
V: TRBV19
J: TRBJ1-5
size: few
D: TRBD1
DNA: TGTGCCAGTAACACTCTGACAGGGGCCCGTAATCAGCCCCAGCATTTT
CDR3: CASNTLTGARNQPQHF

length: 15
V: TRBV7-3
J: TRBJ2-5
size: .
D: TRBD1
DNA: TGTGCCAGCAGCGCAGGAACAGGGGGCGGCGAGACCCAGTACTTC
CDR3: CASSAGTGGGETQYF

length: 13
V: TRBV5-1
J: TRBJ1-2
size: once
D: .
DNA: TGCGCCAGCAGCTTAGGAGACACCCATGGCTACACCTTC
CDR3: CASSLGDTHGYTF

length: 15
V: TRBV7-8
J: TRBJ1-2
size: .
D: .
DNA: TGTGCCAGCAGCTCCACCTCGCTAGGGATACATGGCTACACCTTC
CDR3: CASSSTSLGIHGYTF

length: 16
V: TRBV15
J: TRBJ2-1
size: few
D: TRBD2
DNA: TGTGCCACCAGCAGAGGCGGGGGGAGCTCCTACAATGAGCAGTTCTTC
CDR3: CATSRGGGSSYNEQFF

length: 14
V: TRBV27
J: TRBJ1-1
size: .
D: .
DNA: TGTGCCAGCAGTTTACACCGGGAGAACACTGAAGCTTTCTTT
CDR3: CASSLHRENTEAFF

length: 13
V: TRBV2
J: TRBJ1-4
size: .
D: .
DNA: TGTGCCAGCAAGCGGGAAGAGAGTGAAAAACTGTTTTTT
CDR3: CASKREESEKLFF

length: 16
V: TRBV5-6
J: TRBJ2-1
size: .
D: .
DNA: TGTGCCAGCAGCCGTAAAGACAGGCCCCTACATAATGAGCAGTTCTTC
CDR3: CASSRKDRPLHNEQFF

length: 13
V: TRBV12-3/TRBV12-4
J: TRBJ2-2
size: .
D: .
DNA: TGTGCCAGCAGTTTCCAGGCCGCCGGGGAGCTGTTTTTT
CDR3: CASSFQAAGELFF

length: 13
V: TRBV5-1
J: TRBJ1-1
size: .
D: .
DNA: TGCGCCAGCAGCTGGGGAGGAGGGACTGAAGCTTTCTTT
CDR3: CASSWGGGTEAFF

length: 12
V: TRBV12-3/TRBV12-4
J: TRBJ2-5
size: once
D: .
DNA: TGTGCCAGCAGTTTGGAACAAGAGACCCAGTACTTC
CDR3: CASSLEQETQYF

length: 15
V: TRBV28
J: TRBJ1-2
size: .
D: .
DNA: TGTGCCAGCACCCTATACCGGGACGGTGGGGTTGGCTACACCTTC
CDR3: CASTLYRDGGVGYTF

length: 13
V: TRBV13
J: TRBJ1-1
size: .
D: .
DNA: TGTGCCAGCAGCCCCCCCGTGAACACTGAAGCTTTCTTT
CDR3: CASSPPVNTEAFF

length: 15
V: TRBV2
J: TRBJ2-1
size: .
D: TRBD2
DNA: TGTGCCAGCCGACAGGTACTAGCGGGGGACAATGAGCAGTTCTTC
CDR3: CASRQVLAGDNEQFF

length: 15
V: TRBV11-1
J: TRBJ1-6
size: .
D: .
DNA: TGTGCCAGCAGTCGGGGCCCCGTCGGTAATTCACCCCTCCACTTT
CDR3: CASSRGPVGNSPLHF

length: 14
V: TRBV30
J: TRBJ1-3
size: .
D: .
DNA: TGTGCCTGGACCACCGGGGGGTCTGGAAACACCATATATTTT
CDR3: CAWTTGGSGNTIYF

length: 14
V: TRBV3-1/TRBV3-2
J: TRBJ1-3
size: .
D: .
DNA: TGTGCCAGCAGCCAAGGCCTTACGGGAAACACCATATATTTT
CDR3: CASSQGLTGNTIYF

length: 15
V: TRBV11-2
J: TRBJ2-7
size: few
D: .
DNA: TGTGCCAGCAGCCCCCGGTGGACCAACGCCTACGAGCAGTACTTC
CDR3: CASSPRWTNAYEQYF

length: 14
V: TRBV28
J: TRBJ2-3
size: few
D: .
DNA: TGTGCCAGCAGTTTCTTAAGCGGCACAGATACGCAGTATTTT
CDR3: CASSFLSGTDTQYF

length: 14
V: TRBV5-6
J: TRBJ1-1
size: .
D: .
DNA: TGTGCCAGCAGCTTGTCACCAGGGGACACTGAAGCTTTCTTT
CDR3: CASSLSPGDTEAFF

length: 19
V: TRBV18
J: TRBJ1-3
size: .
D: .
DNA: TGTGCCAGCTCATTTTTGCCCCCGGGGCTTGAAGGCTCTGGAAACACCATATATTTT
CDR3: CASSFLPPGLEGSGNTIYF

length: 16
V: TRBV5-1
J: TRBJ2-3
size: .
D: .
DNA: TGCGCCAGCAGCTTGTTTGGCGTCACTAGCACAGATACGCAGTATTTT
CDR3: CASSLFGVTSTDTQYF

length: 14
V: TRBV4-1
J: TRBJ2-2
size: .
D: .
DNA: TGCGCCAGCAGTCGGCAGCCGGGATGGGGGGAGCTGTTTTTT
CDR3: CASSRQPGWGELFF

length: 13
V: TRBV12-3/TRBV12-4
J: TRBJ1-1
size: .
D: TRBD1
DNA: TGTGCCAGCAGCCGGACAGGGCCGAATGAAGCTTTCTTT
CDR3: CASSRTGPNEAFF

length: 13
V: TRBV2
J: TRBJ1-6
size: .
D: .
DNA: TGTGCCAGCAGGAGAGGCTCTAATTCACCCCTCCACTTT
CDR3: CASRRGSNSPLHF

length: 18
V: TRBV20-1
J: TRBJ2-7
size: .
D: TRBD2
DNA: TGCAGTGCTAGTGTAATCCAAAGACTAGCGGGAGGTGGTCGCGAGCAGTACTTC
CDR3: CSASVIQRLAGGGREQYF

length: 14
V: TRBV5-1
J: TRBJ1-1
size: .
D: .
DNA: TGCGCCAGCAGCTCGACGGAGGGGAACACTGAAGCTTTCTTT
CDR3: CASSSTEGNTEAFF

length: 13
V: TRBV6-5
J: TRBJ2-5
size: .
D: .
DNA: TGTGCCAGCCTGAAGGGCCCTGTAGAGACCCAGTACTTC
CDR3: CASLKGPVETQYF

length: 14
V: TRBV6-6
J: TRBJ1-3
size: .
D: TRBD1
DNA: TGTGCCAGCAGGCGGGACAGCTCTGGAAACACCATATATTTT
CDR3: CASRRDSSGNTIYF

length: 14
V: TRBV11-2
J: TRBJ1-1
size: .
D: .
DNA: TGTGCCAGCAGCTTAGCACCTGTGAACACTGAAGCTTTCTTT
CDR3: CASSLAPVNTEAFF

length: 16
V: TRBV12-5
J: TRBJ1-2
size: once
D: .
DNA: TGTGCTAGTGGTTTGCCACGCCACCAGGCACCGAGAGGCTACACCTTC
CDR3: CASGLPRHQAPRGYTF

length: 12
V: TRBV19
J: TRBJ2-7
size: .
D: .
DNA: TGTGCCAGTAGTGGTTTTGATTACGAGCAGTACTTC
CDR3: CASSGFDYEQYF

length: 13
V: TRBV5-5
J: TRBJ2-7
size: .
D: TRBD2
DNA: TGTGCCAGCAGCACCGGACTAGCGATCGAGCAGTACTTC
CDR3: CASSTGLAIEQYF

length: 14
V: TRBV5-4
J: TRBJ1-6
size: few
D: TRBD1
DNA: TGTGCCAGCAGCACGACAGGGAATAATTCACCCCTCCACTTT
CDR3: CASSTTGNNSPLHF

length: 14
V: TRBV2
J: TRBJ2-7
size: few
D: TRBD2
DNA: TGTGCCAGCAGAGAAGGGACTAGCGGGGGGCCGCAGTACTTC
CDR3: CASREGTSGGPQYF

length: 14
V: TRBV5-1
J: TRBJ1-4
size: once
D: .
DNA: TGCGCCAGCAGCTTACGGGAGGCGGATGAAAAACTGTTTTTT
CDR3: CASSLREADEKLFF

length: 15
V: TRBV7-2
J: TRBJ1-5
size: once
D: .
DNA: TGTGCCAGCAGCTTAGCTCAGGGTGGCAATCAGCCCCAGCATTTT
CDR3: CASSLAQGGNQPQHF

length: 15
V: TRBV3-1/TRBV3-2
J: TRBJ1-1
size: few
D: .
DNA: TGTGCCAGCAGCCAAGGAGAGGGGAGGCACACTGAAGCTTTCTTT
CDR3: CASSQGEGRHTEAFF

length: 13
V: TRBV19
J: TRBJ1-1
size: .
D: .
DNA: TGTGCCAGTAGTGTTCCAGGGTCCTGGAAAGCTTTCTTT
CDR3: CASSVPGSWKAFF

length: 17
V: TRBV4-2
J: TRBJ1-5
size: .
D: TRBD1
DNA: TGTGCCAGCAGCCGAGACCGGGACAGGGCTGGCAATCAGCCCCAGCATTTT
CDR3: CASSRDRDRAGNQPQHF

length: 16
V: TRBV7-2
J: TRBJ2-5
size: .
D: .
DNA: TGTGCCAGCAGCTTACCCCCGTCCCGGGGGCAAGAGACCCAGTACTTC
CDR3: CASSLPPSRGQETQYF

length: 15
V: TRBV7-9
J: TRBJ2-1
size: .
D: TRBD2
DNA: TGTGCCAGCAGCCCCCTAGCGGGGGACTACAATGAGCAGTTCTTC
CDR3: CASSPLAGDYNEQFF